This T cell receptor beta chain is from a study of OX40 agonist ivuxolimab in advanced cancers. The overall study: Dose-escalation patients' cancers were hepatocellular carcinoma, melanoma, renal cell or head and neck cancer. Whole-study results and caveats: Near-lowest levels of clonal expansion characterized partial responders at 0.1-3.0 mg/kg. Relative to CD4+, CD8+ T cells held more expanded clones on average.

Concerning this clone itself: As yet, its antigen is unknown.

The CDR3 has 13 amino acids. V gave up 4 bases and J gave up 12 bases, with 16 bases separating them. Germline loops: CDR1 SGDLS, CDR2 YYNGEE. Using immunoSEQ multiplex PCR, the repertoire was profiled, and TCRdb retains in-frame clones only, with some absent. The data show 84,000 or so clones, over 85% seen once. The material was CD4+ or CD8+ T cells sorted from blood, obtained in a trial of the OX40 agonist ivuxolimab. The chain recombines TRBV9 with TRBJ1-4, with a possible D match to TRBD1 (6 bases). The receptor's source is an adult with an advanced solid tumor such as melanoma, head and neck, liver or kidney cancer. CDR3 in amino acids: CASSQGSDAELFF. The CDR3 DNA reads as TGTGCCAGCAGCCAGGGGTCGGACGCGGAACTGTTTTTT.